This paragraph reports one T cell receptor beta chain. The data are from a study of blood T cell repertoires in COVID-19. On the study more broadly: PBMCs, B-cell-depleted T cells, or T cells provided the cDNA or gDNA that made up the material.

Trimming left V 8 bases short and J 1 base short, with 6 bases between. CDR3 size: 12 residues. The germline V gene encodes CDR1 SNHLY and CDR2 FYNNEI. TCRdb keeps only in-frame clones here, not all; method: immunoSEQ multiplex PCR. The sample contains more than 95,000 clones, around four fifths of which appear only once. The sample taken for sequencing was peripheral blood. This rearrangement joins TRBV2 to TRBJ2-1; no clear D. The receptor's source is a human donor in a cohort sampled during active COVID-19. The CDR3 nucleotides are TGTGCCAGCCGCGGATCCTACAATGAGCAGTTCTTC. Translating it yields CASRGSYNEQFF. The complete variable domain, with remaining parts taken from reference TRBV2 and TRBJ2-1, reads EPEVTQTPSHQVTQMGQEVILRCVPISNHLYFYWYRQILGQKVEFLVSFYNNEISEKSEIFDDQFSVERPDGSNFTLKIRSTKLEDSAMYFCASRGSYNEQFFGPGTRLTVL.